This T cell receptor (beta chain) was identified in a study of blood T cell repertoires in COVID-19. Study summary: Sources were T cells, B-cell-depleted T cells, or PBMCs; the material itself was cDNA or gDNA.

The protocol was immunoSEQ multiplex PCR, while the TCRdb copy is restricted to in-frame clones and leaves out a portion. This table holds around 140,000 clones, 70% to 85% found once. Trimming pared 7 bases from V and 7 bases from J, leaving 18 bases between. The CDR3 loop spans 14 amino acids. CDR1 SGHDT and CDR2 YYEEEE come from the germline V gene. The sample taken for sequencing was peripheral blood. The source is a man aged 55 to 70 with active or convalescent COVID-19. J is TRBJ2-1 and V is TRBV5-6, with a tentative D call TRBD2 (6 bases). CDR3 DNA sequence: TGTGCCAGCTTAAGCGGGCTAGCGAGGAATGAGCAGTTCTTC. This sequence encodes CASLSGLARNEQFF.